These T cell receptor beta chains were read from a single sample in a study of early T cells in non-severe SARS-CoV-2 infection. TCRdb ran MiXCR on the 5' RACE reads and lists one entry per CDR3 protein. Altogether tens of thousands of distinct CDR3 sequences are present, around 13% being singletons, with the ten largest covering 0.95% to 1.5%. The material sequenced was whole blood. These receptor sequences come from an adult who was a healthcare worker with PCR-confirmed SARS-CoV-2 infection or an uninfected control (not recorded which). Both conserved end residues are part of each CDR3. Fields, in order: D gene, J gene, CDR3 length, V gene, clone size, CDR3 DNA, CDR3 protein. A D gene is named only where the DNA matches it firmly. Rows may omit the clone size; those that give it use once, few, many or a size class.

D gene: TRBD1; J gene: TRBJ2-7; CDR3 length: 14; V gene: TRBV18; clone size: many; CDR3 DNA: TGTGCCAGCTCACTTAAGACAGGGGAGTCCGAGCAGTACTTC; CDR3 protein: CASSLKTGESEQYF
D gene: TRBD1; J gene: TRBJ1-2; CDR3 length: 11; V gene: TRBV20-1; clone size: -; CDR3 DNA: TGCAGTGGCCAAGACAGGGAAGACTACACCTTC; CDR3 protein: CSGQDREDYTF
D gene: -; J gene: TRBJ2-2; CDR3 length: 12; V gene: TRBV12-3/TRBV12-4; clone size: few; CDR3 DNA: TGTGCCAGCAGCCCCCCGGACGGGGAGCTGTTTTTT; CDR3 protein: CASSPPDGELFF
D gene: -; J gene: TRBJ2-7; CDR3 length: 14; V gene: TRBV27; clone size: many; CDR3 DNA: TGTGCCAGCAAGTGGGACTTACGATCCTACGAGCAGTACTTC; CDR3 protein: CASKWDLRSYEQYF
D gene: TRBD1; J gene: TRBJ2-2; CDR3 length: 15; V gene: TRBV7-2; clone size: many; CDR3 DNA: TGTGCCAGCAGCTTGACAGGGGGCAGGGGCGGGGAGCTGTTTTTT; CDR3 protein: CASSLTGGRGGELFF
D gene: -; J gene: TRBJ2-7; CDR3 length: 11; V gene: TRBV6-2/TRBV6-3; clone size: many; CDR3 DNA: TGTGCCAGCAGCCTCCACTACGAGCAGTACTTC; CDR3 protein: CASSLHYEQYF
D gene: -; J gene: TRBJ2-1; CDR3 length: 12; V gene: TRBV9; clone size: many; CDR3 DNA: TGTGCCAGCAGCCCTTCGAAGGGTGAGCAGTTCTTC; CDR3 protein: CASSPSKGEQFF
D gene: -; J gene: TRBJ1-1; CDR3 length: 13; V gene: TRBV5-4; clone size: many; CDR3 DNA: TGTGCCAGCAGCTTCACCGGGACGACTGAAGCTTTCTTT; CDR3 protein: CASSFTGTTEAFF
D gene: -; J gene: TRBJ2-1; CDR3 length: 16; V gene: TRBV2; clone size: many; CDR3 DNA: TGTGCCAGCAGGGAAAGGACAGTTAGCTCCTACAATGAGCAGTTCTTC; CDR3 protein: CASRERTVSSYNEQFF
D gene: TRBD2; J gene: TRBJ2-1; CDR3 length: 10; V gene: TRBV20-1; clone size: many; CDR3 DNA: TGCAGTGCACTAGCGGGAGGGTACTTCTTC; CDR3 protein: CSALAGGYFF
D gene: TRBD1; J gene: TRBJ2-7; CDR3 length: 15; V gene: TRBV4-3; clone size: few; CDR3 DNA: TGCGCCAGCAGCCCCATGCCGGGACAGTACACCGAGCAGTACTTC; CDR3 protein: CASSPMPGQYTEQYF
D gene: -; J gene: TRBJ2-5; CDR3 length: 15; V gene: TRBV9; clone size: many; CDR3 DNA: TGTGCCAGCAGCGTAGCTCCCGGGTCGGCGGAGACCCAGTACTTC; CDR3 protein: CASSVAPGSAETQYF
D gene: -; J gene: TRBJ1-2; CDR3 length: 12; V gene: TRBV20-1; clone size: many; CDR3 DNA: TGCAGTGCTAGACAGGGTGCCTATGGCTACACCTTC; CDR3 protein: CSARQGAYGYTF
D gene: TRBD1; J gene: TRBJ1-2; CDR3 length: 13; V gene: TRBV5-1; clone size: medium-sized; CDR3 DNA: TGCGCCAGCAGCGGACAGGGTGACTATGGCTACACCTTC; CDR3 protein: CASSGQGDYGYTF
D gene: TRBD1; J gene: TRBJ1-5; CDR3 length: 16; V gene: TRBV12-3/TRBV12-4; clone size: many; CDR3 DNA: TGTGCCAGCAGCCGCCTGGGACAGGGGGCAATTCAGCCCCAGCATTTT; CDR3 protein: CASSRLGQGAIQPQHF
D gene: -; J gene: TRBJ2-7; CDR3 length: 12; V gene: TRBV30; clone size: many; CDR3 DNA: TGTGCCTGGAGTGTATTCGGCAGGGGGCAGTACTTC; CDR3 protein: CAWSVFGRGQYF
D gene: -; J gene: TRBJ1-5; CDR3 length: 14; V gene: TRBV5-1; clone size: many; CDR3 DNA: TGCGCCAGCAGCTTGGCGGGGGGTTTACAGCCCCAGCATTTT; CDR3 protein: CASSLAGGLQPQHF
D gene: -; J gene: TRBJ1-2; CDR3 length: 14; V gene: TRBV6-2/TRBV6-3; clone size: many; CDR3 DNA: TGTGCCAGCAGTTACCGGGACGGGGACTATGGCTACACCTTC; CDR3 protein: CASSYRDGDYGYTF
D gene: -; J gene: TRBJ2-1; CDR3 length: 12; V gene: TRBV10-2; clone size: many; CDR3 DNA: TGCGCCAGCAGTCAGGGTGGCCATGAGCAGTTCTTC; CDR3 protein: CASSQGGHEQFF
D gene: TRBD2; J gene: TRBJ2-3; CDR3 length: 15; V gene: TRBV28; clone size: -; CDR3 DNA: TGTGCCAGCTCCGGCGAGGCTAGCGGGAGAGATACGCAGTATTTT; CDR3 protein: CASSGEASGRDTQYF
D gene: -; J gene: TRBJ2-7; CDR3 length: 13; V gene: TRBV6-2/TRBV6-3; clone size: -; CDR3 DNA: TGTGCCAGCAGTTACGCGACAGGCTACGAGCAGTACTTC; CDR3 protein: CASSYATGYEQYF
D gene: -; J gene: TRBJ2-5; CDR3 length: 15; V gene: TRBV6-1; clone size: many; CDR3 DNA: TGTGCCAGCAGTCCACGCCCAGGGAGGGGGGAGACCCAGTACTTC; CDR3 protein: CASSPRPGRGETQYF
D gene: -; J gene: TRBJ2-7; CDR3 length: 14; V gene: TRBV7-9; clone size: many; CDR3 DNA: TGTGCCAGCAGCTTAGGGAACGGACCCTACGAGCAGTACTTC; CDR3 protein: CASSLGNGPYEQYF